A selection of T cell receptor beta chains follows, all from one sample in a study of cytomegalovirus exposure and HLA in healthy donors. Assay used: immunoSEQ multiplex PCR; TCRdb lists only in-frame clones, some missing. The sample yields 120,000 to 150,000 clones, approximately 87% seen once. Sequencing was carried out using PBMCs. All receptors derive from a man between 18 and 35 years old in good health and CMV-seronegative. Each CDR3 is given with its conserved first and last residue. Fields, in order: V gene, J gene, CDR3 protein.

TRBV7-9,TRBJ2-7,CASSGDRGRTYEQYF
TRBV11-2,TRBJ1-4,CASSVGQGNEKLFF
TRBV19,TRBJ2-1,CASSIRGSGSSYNEQFF
TRBV2,TRBJ2-5,CANSGGAETQYF
TRBV9,TRBJ2-3,CASGGNTDTQYF
TRBV6-1,TRBJ1-6,CASSEAWRDYNSPLHF
TRBV6-1,TRBJ2-5,CASSEALRGFAETQYF
TRBV19,TRBJ2-2,CASRPLPGLRTGELFF
TRBV6-1,TRBJ1-1,CASSEQGGVNTEAFF
TRBV28,TRBJ1-4,CASRMHGGDDEKLFF
TRBV6-6,TRBJ1-2,CASSQDRARGYTF
TRBV6-1,TRBJ1-5,CASSETGVGQPQHF
TRBV7-8,TRBJ2-1,CASSFGVLGTIRQNEQFF
TRBV9,TRBJ2-7,CASSAEGTGTSYEQYF
TRBV12-5,TRBJ1-2,CASGKAPPRDPGPGYTF
TRBV7-2,TRBJ2-1,CASSLVEGNHEQFF
TRBV27,TRBJ2-7,CASSNRGLSYEQYF
TRBV12-5,TRBJ1-4,CASGLSRGTNEKLFF
TRBV5-4,TRBJ1-6,CASSSGGERNSPLHF
TRBV6-1,TRBJ2-3,CASSGSGTDTQYF
TRBV2,TRBJ1-4,CASSLQGGGNEKLFF